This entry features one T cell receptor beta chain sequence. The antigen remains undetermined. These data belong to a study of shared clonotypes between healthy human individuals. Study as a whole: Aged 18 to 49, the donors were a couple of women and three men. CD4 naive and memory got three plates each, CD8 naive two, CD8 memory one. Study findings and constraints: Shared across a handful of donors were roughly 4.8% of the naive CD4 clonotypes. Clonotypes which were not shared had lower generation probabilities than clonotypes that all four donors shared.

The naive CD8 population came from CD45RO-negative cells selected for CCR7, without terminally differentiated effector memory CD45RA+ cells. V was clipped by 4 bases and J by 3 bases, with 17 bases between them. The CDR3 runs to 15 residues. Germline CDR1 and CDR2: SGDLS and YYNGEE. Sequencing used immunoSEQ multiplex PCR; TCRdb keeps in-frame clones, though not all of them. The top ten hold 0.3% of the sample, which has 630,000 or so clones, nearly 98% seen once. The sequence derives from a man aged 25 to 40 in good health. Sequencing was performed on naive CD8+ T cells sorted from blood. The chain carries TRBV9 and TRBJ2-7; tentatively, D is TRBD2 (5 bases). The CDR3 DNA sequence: TGTGCCAGCAGCCCCCGCCCGGACTCACGCTACGAGCAGTACTTC. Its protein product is CASSPRPDSRYEQYF.